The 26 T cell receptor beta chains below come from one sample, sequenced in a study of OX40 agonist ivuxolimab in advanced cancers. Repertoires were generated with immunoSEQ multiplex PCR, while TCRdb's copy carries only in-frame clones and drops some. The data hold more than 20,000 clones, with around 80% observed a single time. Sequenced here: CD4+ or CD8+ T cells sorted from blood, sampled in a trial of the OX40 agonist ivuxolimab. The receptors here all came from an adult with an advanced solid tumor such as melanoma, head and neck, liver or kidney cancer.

The DNA of the CDR3 is TGTGCCAGCAGTGACTCGGGGAGGGCAGATACGCAGTATTTT. Translating it yields CASSDSGRADTQYF. The rearrangement links TRBV6-4 to TRBJ2-3; TRBD2 matches 7 bases. Germline CDR1 and CDR2: MRHNA and SNTAGT. V dropped 0 bases and J dropped 4; count of bases not matched to a gene: 1. The CDR3 runs 14 residues.

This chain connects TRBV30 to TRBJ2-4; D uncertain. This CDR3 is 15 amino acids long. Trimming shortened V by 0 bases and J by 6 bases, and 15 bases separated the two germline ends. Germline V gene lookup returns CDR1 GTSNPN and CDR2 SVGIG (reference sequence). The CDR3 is CAWSVESRTPNIQYF. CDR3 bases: TGTGCCTGGAGTGTCGAGTCTAGAACACCAAACATTCAGTACTTC.

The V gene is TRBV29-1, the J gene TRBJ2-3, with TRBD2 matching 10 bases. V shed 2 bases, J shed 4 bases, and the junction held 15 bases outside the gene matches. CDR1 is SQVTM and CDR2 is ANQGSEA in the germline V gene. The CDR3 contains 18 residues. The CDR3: CSVESGGASGRQADTQYF. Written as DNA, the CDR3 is TGCAGCGTTGAATCCGGTGGGGCTAGCGGGAGACAGGCAGATACGCAGTATTTT.

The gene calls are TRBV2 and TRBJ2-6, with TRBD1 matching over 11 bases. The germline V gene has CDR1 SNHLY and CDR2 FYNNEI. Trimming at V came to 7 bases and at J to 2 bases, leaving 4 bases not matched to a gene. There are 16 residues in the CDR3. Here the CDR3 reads CASTRDRGTGANVLTF. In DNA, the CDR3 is TGTGCCAGCACCCGGGACAGGGGGACTGGGGCCAACGTCCTGACTTTC.

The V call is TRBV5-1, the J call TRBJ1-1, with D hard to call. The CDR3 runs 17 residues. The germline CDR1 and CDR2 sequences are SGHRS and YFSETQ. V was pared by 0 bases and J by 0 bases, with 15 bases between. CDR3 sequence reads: CASSLASGAPLNTEAFF. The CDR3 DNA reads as TGCGCCAGCAGCTTGGCCTCCGGAGCCCCTCTGAACACTGAAGCTTTCTTT.

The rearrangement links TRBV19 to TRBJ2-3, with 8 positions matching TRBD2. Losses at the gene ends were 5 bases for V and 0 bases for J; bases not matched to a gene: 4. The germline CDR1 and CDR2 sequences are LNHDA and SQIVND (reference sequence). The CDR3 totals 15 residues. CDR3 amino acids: CASSSGGGSTDTQYF. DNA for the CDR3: TGTGCCAGTAGTTCCGGGGGGGGGAGCACAGATACGCAGTATTTT.

CDR3 residues: CASSLVRGWNYGYTF. Here the CDR3 DNA reads TGTGCCAGCAGCTTAGTCAGGGGGTGGAACTATGGCTACACCTTC. V is TRBV11-2 and J is TRBJ1-2; 7 nucleotides align to TRBD1. The V gene's germline CDR1 is SGHAT and CDR2 FQNNGV. V lost 1 base to trimming and J lost 2 bases; unmatched junction nucleotides: 4. The CDR3 has 15 residues.

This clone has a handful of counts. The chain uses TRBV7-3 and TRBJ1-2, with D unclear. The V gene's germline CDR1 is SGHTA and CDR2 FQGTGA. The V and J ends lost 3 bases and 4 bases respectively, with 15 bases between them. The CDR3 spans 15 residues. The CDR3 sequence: CASSLGPGGVYGYTF. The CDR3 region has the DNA TGTGCCAGCAGCTTGGGCCCGGGTGGTGTCTATGGCTACACCTTC.

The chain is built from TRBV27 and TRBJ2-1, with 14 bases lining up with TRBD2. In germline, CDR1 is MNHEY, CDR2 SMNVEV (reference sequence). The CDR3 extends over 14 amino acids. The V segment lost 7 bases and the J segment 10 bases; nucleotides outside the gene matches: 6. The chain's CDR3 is CASTTGLAGVEQFF. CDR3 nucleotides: TGTGCCAGCACCACGGGACTAGCGGGAGTAGAGCAGTTCTTC.

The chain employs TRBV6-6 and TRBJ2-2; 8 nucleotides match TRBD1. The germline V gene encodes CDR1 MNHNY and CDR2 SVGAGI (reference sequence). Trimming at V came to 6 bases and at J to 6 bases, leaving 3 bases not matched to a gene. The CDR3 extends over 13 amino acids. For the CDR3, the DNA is TGTGCCAGCAGCCCAGGGGGCCCCGGGGAGCTGTTTTTT. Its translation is CASSPGGPGELFF.

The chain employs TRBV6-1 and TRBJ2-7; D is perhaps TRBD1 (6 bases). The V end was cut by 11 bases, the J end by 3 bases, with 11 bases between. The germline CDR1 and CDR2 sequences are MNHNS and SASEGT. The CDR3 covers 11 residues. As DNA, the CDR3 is TGTGCCTCGACAGGAGGCTACGAGCAGTACTTC. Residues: CASTGGYEQYF.

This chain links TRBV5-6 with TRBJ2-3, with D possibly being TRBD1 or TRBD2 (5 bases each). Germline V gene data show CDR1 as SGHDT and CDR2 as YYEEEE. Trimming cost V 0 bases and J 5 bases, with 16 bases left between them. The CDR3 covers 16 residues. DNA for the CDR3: TGTGCCAGCAGCTTGGGAAGGCAGGGCCGGGGAGATACGCAGTATTTT. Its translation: CASSLGRQGRGDTQYF.

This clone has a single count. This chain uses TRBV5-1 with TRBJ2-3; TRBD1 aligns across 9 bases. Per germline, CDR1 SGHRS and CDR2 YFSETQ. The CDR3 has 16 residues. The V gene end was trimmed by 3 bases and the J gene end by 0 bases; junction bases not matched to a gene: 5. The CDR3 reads CASSYRGPGSTDTQYF. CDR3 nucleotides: TGCGCCAGCAGCTACAGGGGGCCGGGTAGCACAGATACGCAGTATTTT.

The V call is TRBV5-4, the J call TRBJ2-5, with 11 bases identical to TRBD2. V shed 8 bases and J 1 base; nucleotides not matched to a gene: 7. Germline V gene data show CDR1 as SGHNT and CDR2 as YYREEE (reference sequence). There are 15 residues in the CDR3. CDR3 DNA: TGTGCCAGTCGGTCAGGGACTAGCGGCCAAGAGACCCAGTACTTC. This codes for CASRSGTSGQETQYF.

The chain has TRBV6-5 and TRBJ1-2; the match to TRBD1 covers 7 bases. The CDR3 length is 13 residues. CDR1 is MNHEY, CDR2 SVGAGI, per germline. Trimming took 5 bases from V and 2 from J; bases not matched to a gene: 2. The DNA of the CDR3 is TGTGCCAGCAGTCAGGACAGGAACTATGGCTACACCTTC. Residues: CASSQDRNYGYTF.

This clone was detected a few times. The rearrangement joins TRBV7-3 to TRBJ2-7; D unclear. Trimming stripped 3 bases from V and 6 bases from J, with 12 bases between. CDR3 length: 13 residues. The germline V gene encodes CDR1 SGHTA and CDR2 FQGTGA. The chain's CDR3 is CASSLLGSGEQYF. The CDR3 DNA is TGTGCCAGCAGCTTGTTAGGGTCGGGCGAGCAGTACTTC.

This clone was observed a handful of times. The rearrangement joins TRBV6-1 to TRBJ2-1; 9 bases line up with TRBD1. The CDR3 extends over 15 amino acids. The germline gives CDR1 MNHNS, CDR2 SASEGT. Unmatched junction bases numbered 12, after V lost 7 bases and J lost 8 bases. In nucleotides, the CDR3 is TGTGCCAGCAACCCTACAGGGGGCGGTTGGGATGAGCAGTTCTTC. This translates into CASNPTGGGWDEQFF.

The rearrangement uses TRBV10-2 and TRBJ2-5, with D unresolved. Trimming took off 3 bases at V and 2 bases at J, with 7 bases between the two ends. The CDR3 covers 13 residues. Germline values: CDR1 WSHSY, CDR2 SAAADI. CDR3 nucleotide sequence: TGCGCCAGCAGTGACAGGTATCAAGAGACCCAGTACTTC. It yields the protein CASSDRYQETQYF.

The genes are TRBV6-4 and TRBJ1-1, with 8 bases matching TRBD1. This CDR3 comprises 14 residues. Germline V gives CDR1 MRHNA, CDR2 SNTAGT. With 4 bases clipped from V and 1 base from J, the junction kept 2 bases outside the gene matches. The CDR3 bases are TGTGCCAGCAGTGTCGGACAGGGGAACACTGAAGCTTTCTTT. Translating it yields CASSVGQGNTEAFF.

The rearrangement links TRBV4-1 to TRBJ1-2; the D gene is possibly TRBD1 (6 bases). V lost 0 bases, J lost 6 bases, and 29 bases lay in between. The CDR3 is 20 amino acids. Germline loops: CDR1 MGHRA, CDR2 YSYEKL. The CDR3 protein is CASSQDPAGREIRGVDGYTF. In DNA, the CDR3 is TGCGCCAGCAGCCAAGATCCGGCCGGCCGCGAGATCAGGGGCGTAGATGGCTACACCTTC.

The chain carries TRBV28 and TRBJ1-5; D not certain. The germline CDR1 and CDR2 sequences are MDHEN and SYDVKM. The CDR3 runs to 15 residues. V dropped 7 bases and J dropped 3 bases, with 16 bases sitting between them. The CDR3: CASTPHGEYNQPQHF. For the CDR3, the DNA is TGTGCCAGCACCCCCCACGGGGAGTACAATCAGCCCCAGCATTTT.

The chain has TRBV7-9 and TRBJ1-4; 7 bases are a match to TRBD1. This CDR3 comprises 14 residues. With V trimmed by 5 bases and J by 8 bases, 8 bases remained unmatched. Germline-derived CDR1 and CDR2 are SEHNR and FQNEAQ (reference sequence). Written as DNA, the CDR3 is TGTGCCAGCAGCAACGGACAGGTGGGAGAAAAACTGTTTTTT. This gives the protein CASSNGQVGEKLFF.

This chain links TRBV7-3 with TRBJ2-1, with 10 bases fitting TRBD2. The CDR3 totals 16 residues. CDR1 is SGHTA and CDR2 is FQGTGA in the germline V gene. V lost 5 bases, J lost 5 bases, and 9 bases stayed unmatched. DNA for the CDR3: TGTGCCAGCAGCCAGATGGGTAGCGGGGGGCACAATGAGCAGTTCTTC. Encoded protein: CASSQMGSGGHNEQFF.

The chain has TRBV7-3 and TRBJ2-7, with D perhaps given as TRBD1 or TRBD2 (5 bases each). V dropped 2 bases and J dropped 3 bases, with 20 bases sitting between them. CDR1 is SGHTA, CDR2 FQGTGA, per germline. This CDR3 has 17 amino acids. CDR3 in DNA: TGTGCCAGCAGCTTAGTGGCCCTAGTTTGGGACCACTACGAGCAGTACTTC. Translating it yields CASSLVALVWDHYEQYF. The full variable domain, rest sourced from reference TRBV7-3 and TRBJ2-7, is GAGVSQTPSNKVTEKGKYVELRCDPISGHTALYWYRQSLGQGPEFLIYFQGTGAADDSGLPNDRFFAVRPEGSVSTLKIQRTERGDSAVYLCASSLVALVWDHYEQYFGPGTRLTVT.

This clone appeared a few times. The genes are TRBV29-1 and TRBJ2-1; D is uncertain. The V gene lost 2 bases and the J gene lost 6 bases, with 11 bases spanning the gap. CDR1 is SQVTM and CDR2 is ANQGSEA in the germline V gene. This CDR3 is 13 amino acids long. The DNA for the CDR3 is TGCAGCGTTGAAAAAGGCTGGGGCAATGAGCAGTTCTTC. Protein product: CSVEKGWGNEQFF.

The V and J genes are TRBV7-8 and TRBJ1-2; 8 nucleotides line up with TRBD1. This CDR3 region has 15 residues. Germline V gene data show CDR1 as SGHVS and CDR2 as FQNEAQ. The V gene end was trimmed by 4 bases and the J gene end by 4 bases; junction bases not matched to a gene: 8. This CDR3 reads CASSSQGAQSYGYTF. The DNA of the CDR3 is TGTGCCAGCAGCTCGCAGGGGGCTCAGAGCTATGGCTACACCTTC.